This T cell receptor (beta chain) is from a study of T cell responses to AZD1222 COVID-19 vaccine. Per germline, CDR1 LNHDA and CDR2 SQIVND (reference sequence). The CDR3 has 18 residues. V was clipped by 1 base and J by 0 bases; unmatched bases: 6. The assay was immunoSEQ multiplex PCR, and TCRdb's table has in-frame clones only and misses some. The sample includes around 150,000 clones, just under 95% of them seen just once. The sequence came from an adult who received the AZD1222 COVID-19 vaccine. Sequencing was performed on peripheral blood, taken 28 days after the second AZD1222 dose. The chain couples TRBV19 to TRBJ1-5; TRBD1 aligns across 10 bases. This chain's CDR3 is CASSIGDRGVGSNQPQHF. Here the CDR3 DNA reads TGTGCCAGTAGTATAGGGGACAGGGGAGTTGGTAGCAATCAGCCCCAGCATTTT.